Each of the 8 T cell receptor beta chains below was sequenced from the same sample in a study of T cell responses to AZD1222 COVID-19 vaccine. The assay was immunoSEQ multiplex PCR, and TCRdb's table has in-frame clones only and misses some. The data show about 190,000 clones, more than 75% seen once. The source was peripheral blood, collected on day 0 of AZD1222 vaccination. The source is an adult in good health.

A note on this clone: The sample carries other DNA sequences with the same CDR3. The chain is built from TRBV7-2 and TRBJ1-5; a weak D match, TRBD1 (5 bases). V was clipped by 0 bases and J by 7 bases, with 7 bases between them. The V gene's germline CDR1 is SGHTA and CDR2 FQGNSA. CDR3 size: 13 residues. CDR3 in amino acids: CASSLARDQPQHF. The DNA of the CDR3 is TGTGCCAGCAGCTTAGCTAGGGACCAGCCCCAGCATTTT.

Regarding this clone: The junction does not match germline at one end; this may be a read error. DNA of the CDR3: TGCAGCGTTGACGGACAGGGAAAGGACTTGGTCTTC. It codes for CSVDGQGKDLVF. The gene calls are TRBV29-1 and TRBJ2-4; 8 nucleotides agree with TRBD1. The germline V gene has CDR1 SQVTM and CDR2 ANQGSEA. The CDR3 sequence is 12 residues long.

The CDR3 loop is CATSAAGYGYTF. The CDR3 nucleotides read TGTGCCACCAGCGCGGCAGGGTATGGCTACACCTTC. The V call is TRBV15, the J call TRBJ1-2; weak D call: TRBD1 (5 bases). The CDR3 has 12 residues. Germline V gives CDR1 LNHNV, CDR2 YYDKDF (reference sequence). With 5 bases removed from V and 5 bases from J, the gap between germline ends came to 9 bases.

The CDR3 loop reads CASSIGTKPIGTEAFF. For the CDR3, the DNA is TGTGCCAGTAGTATTGGGACCAAACCCATCGGCACTGAAGCTTTCTTT. The chain joins TRBV19 to TRBJ1-1; D perhaps matches TRBD1 (5 bases). With 3 bases removed from V and 4 bases from J, the gap between germline ends came to 18 bases. This CDR3 is built from 16 residues. Germline V gene sequence: CDR1 LNHDA, CDR2 SQIVND (reference sequence).

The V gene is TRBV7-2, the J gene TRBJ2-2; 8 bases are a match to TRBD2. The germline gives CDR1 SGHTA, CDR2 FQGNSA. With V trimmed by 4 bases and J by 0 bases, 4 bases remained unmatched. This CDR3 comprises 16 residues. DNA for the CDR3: TGTGCCAGCAGCTCGGCAGCGGGGGCGAACACCGGGGAGCTGTTTTTT. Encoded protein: CASSSAAGANTGELFF. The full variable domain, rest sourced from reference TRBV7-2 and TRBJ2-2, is GAGVSQSPSNKVTEKGKDVELRCDPISGHTALYWYRQSLGQGLEFLIYFQGNSAPDKSGLPSDRFSAERTGGSVSTLTIQRTQQEDSAVYLCASSSAAGANTGELFFGEGSRLTVL.

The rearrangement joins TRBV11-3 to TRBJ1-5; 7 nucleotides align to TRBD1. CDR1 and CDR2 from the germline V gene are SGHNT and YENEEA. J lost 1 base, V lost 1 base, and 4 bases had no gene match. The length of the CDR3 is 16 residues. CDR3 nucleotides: TGTGCCAGCAGCTTAGGGGGGACAGAAAGCAATCAGCCCCAGCATTTT. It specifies CASSLGGTESNQPQHF.

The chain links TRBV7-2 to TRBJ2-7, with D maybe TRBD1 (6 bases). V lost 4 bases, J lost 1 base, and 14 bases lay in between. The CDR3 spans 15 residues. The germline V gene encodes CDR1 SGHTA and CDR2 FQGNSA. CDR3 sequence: CASSWIGQRSYEQYF. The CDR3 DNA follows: TGTGCCAGCAGCTGGATCGGACAGAGATCCTACGAGCAGTACTTC.

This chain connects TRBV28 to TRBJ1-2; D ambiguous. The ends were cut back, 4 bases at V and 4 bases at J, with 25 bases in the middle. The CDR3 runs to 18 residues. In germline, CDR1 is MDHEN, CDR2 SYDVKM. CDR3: CASSSRGVTLRISYGYTF. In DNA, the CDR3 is TGTGCCAGCAGTTCCCGTGGGGTGACCCTAAGAATCTCCTATGGCTACACCTTC.